This T cell receptor (beta chain) was retrieved from a study of cytomegalovirus exposure and HLA in healthy donors. Study-wide results and limits: A classifier reportedly called cytomegalovirus status with high sensitivity and specificity. It was 164 TCR beta chains that were listed as cytomegalovirus-associated.

This CDR3 comprises 12 residues. V lost 5 bases, J lost 7 bases, and 9 bases lay in between. Germline V gene sequence: CDR1 MNHEY, CDR2 SVGAGI. As for this clone: Its cognate antigen is unknown.

Sequencing was performed with immunoSEQ multiplex PCR; in TCRdb, only in-frame clones are kept and a portion is missing. Counted here are under 400,000 clones, roughly 90% occurring once; the ten biggest clones make up roughly 0.82%. The gene calls are TRBV6-5 and TRBJ2-4; TRBD2 might be the D (5 bases). Sequenced material: PBMCs. The clonotype comes from a young woman in good health and CMV-seronegative. CDR3 loop: CASSLPGNIQYF. CDR3 bases: TGTGCCAGCAGTCTGCCGGGGAACATTCAGTACTTC.